The clone carrying this T cell receptor (beta chain) was detected ten times or more. These data come from a study of patients and donors after allogeneic stem cell transplantation. CDR3 size: 13 residues. Unmatched junction bases numbered 8, after V lost 5 bases and J lost 9 bases. TCRdb re-called the RT-PCR reads through MiXCR, storing one row per CDR3 protein. The sample lists 900,000 to 1,000,000 distinct CDR3 sequences, roughly 18% occurring once. The sequenced sample was blood, either unsorted or a sorted T cell fraction (not recorded which). The chain combines TRBV12-3 or TRBV12-4 with TRBJ1-1, with 8 bases matching TRBD1. This sequence was found in a human donor who was either an allogeneic HSCT recipient or a stem cell or donor lymphocyte infusion donor (not recorded which). It is not recorded whose cells these are; they may come from a transplant donor. The CDR3 protein is CASSPQRDRKAFF. The CDR3 coding sequence is TGTGCCAGCAGTCCGCAACGGGACAGGAAAGCTTTCTTT.